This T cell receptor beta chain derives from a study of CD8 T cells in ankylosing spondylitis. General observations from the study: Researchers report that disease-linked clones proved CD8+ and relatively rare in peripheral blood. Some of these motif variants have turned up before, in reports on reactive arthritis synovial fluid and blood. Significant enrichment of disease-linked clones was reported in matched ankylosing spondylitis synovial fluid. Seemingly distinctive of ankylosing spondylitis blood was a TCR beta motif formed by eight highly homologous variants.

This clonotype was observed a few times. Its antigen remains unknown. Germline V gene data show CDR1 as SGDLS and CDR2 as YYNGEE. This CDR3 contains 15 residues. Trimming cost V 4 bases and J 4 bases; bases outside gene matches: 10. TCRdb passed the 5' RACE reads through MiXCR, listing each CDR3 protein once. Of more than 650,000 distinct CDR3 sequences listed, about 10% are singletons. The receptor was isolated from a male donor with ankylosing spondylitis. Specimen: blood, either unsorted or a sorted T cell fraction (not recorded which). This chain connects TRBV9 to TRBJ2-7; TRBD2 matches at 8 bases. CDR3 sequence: CASSPPGLVSYEQYF. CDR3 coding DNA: TGTGCCAGCAGCCCGCCGGGACTAGTATCTTACGAGCAGTACTTC.